In this sample, the clone carrying this T cell receptor beta chain turned up many times. CDR3 length: 16 amino acids. Germline values: CDR1 MDHEN, CDR2 SYDVKM. V dropped 2 bases and J dropped 0 bases, with 13 bases sitting between them. The data were obtained in a study of T cells in Graves' hyperthyroidism and ophthalmopathy. Diagnostic decisions used clinical symptoms, serum thyroxine and TRAb, thyroid ultrasound and orbital computed tomography. From RNA transcripts, TCR beta CDR3 regions were amplified. The primer set for the first-round RT-PCR of the TCR CDR3 was HTBI. A single record per CDR3 protein comes from TCRdb applying MiXCR to the multiplex PCR reads. The table lists about 570,000 distinct CDR3 sequences, 14% of them singletons, with 11% to 15% in the top ten.

This receptor was obtained from a woman in her thirties or forties with Graves' hyperthyroidism. The chain links TRBV28 to TRBJ1-1, with D possibly TRBD1 on 6 matching bases. The sequenced material came from blood. For the CDR3, the DNA is TGTGCCAGCAGTTTAGGGGGCGGGCGGGTGAACACTGAAGCTTTCTTT. This codes for CASSLGGGRVNTEAFF.